Listed below are T cell receptor beta chains from one sample, sequenced in a study of early T cells in non-severe SARS-CoV-2 infection. TCRdb independently ran MiXCR on the 5' RACE reads; one entry per CDR3 protein. The sample lists about 35,000 distinct CDR3 sequences, about 6.7% occurring once. Sequencing input: whole blood. The source of these receptors is an adult who was a healthcare worker with PCR-confirmed SARS-CoV-2 infection or an uninfected control (not recorded which). Both conserved end residues are part of each CDR3. A D gene is named only where the DNA matches it firmly. The size entry is marked missing in some rows and otherwise reads once, few, many or a size class.

D gene	V gene	J gene	clone size	CDR3 protein	CDR3 DNA
TRBD2	TRBV14	TRBJ2-7	many	CASSLGGAGVAEQYF	TGTGCCAGCAGCCTTGGGGGAGCGGGAGTCGCCGAGCAGTACTTC
.	TRBV7-9	TRBJ1-2	.	CASSSSDPRRVYGYTF	TGTGCCAGCAGCTCCTCGGACCCGAGGCGTGTCTATGGCTACACCTTC
TRBD1	TRBV28	TRBJ1-6	many	CASSLLQQGGSPLHF	TGTGCCAGCAGTTTACTACAACAGGGGGGTTCACCCCTCCACTTT
TRBD1	TRBV15	TRBJ1-1	many	CATSTLGTGVVNTEAFF	TGTGCCACCAGCACTTTGGGGACAGGGGTTGTCAACACTGAAGCTTTCTTT
.	TRBV27	TRBJ2-2	many	CASGMRGTGELFF	TGTGCCAGCGGGATGAGGGGGACCGGGGAGCTGTTTTTT
.	TRBV3-1	TRBJ2-1	few	CASSQDRAEQFF	TGTGCCAGCAGCCAAGATCGGGCTGAGCAGTTCTTC
TRBD2	TRBV20-1	TRBJ2-4	few	CSARPQSGSGTKNIQYF	TGCAGTGCTAGACCTCAAAGCGGGAGCGGAACCAAAAACATTCAGTACTTC
.	TRBV7-8	TRBJ1-1	few	CASSHRGGTEAFF	TGTGCCAGCAGCCACCGCGGGGGCACTGAAGCTTTCTTT
.	TRBV20-1	TRBJ1-6	.	CSAVPQDNSPLHF	TGCAGTGCGGTTCCACAGGATAATTCACCCCTCCACTTT
TRBD2	TRBV5-1	TRBJ2-4	few	CASSLGVTSGKNIQYF	TGCGCCAGCAGCTTGGGAGTTACTAGCGGGAAAAACATTCAGTACTTC
.	TRBV12-3/TRBV12-4	TRBJ1-1	.	CASRFTENTEAFF	TGTGCCAGCAGATTTACCGAGAACACTGAAGCTTTCTTT
.	TRBV2	TRBJ2-5	many	CASSGQGETQYF	TGTGCCAGCAGTGGGCAGGGCGAGACCCAGTACTTC
.	TRBV7-3	TRBJ1-1	few	CASSWQENTEAFF	TGTGCCAGCAGCTGGCAGGAAAACACTGAAGCTTTCTTT
TRBD1	TRBV3-1	TRBJ2-7	many	CASSHGQGEVGEQYF	TGTGCCAGCAGCCACGGACAGGGGGAAGTGGGCGAGCAGTACTTC
TRBD2	TRBV20-1	TRBJ2-1	many	CSARDGAGPYNEQFF	TGCAGTGCTAGAGATGGAGCGGGGCCGTACAATGAGCAGTTCTTC
.	TRBV24-1	TRBJ2-5	many	CATRDGVQETQYF	TGTGCCACCAGAGACGGAGTCCAAGAGACCCAGTACTTC
.	TRBV6-5	TRBJ2-7	many	CASGGNTGRNEQYF	TGTGCCAGCGGGGGGAATACAGGGAGGAACGAGCAGTACTTC
.	TRBV7-6	TRBJ1-1	.	CASSPRAVTEAFF	TGTGCCAGCAGCCCCAGGGCGGTCACTGAAGCTTTCTTT
.	TRBV19	TRBJ2-1	few	CASSANQGLGQFF	TGTGCCAGTAGTGCCAACCAGGGTTTAGGGCAGTTCTTC
.	TRBV29-1	TRBJ1-1	few	CSVTPGGTEAFF	TGCAGCGTTACTCCCGGGGGCACTGAAGCTTTCTTT
.	TRBV20-1	TRBJ2-7	many	CSARIAGDWYEQYF	TGCAGTGCTAGAATCGCTGGAGATTGGTACGAGCAGTACTTC
.	TRBV5-1	TRBJ2-1	many	CASSFGLEGYNEQFF	TGCGCCAGCAGCTTCGGCCTAGAGGGCTACAATGAGCAGTTCTTC
TRBD2	TRBV18	TRBJ2-7	.	CASSMREGLGYEQYF	TGTGCCAGCTCTATGCGGGAGGGCCTGGGGTACGAGCAGTACTTC
.	TRBV5-1	TRBJ2-3	many	CASSPTPQGFADTQYF	TGCGCCAGCAGCCCGACACCACAGGGCTTCGCAGATACGCAGTATTTT
.	TRBV28	TRBJ1-1	many	CASCGQAGTEAFF	TGTGCCAGCTGCGGGCAGGCGGGGACTGAAGCTTTCTTT
TRBD2	TRBV20-1	TRBJ2-7	many	CSAERGRSSYEQYF	TGCAGTGCTGAGCGGGGCCGTAGCTCCTACGAGCAGTACTTC
.	TRBV4-2	TRBJ2-3	few	CASSQDQGGSDTQYF	TGTGCCAGCAGCCAAGATCAAGGAGGGTCAGATACGCAGTATTTT
.	TRBV7-9	TRBJ1-1	many	CASSSISGNTEAFF	TGTGCCAGCAGCTCGATCTCCGGGAACACTGAAGCTTTCTTT
TRBD1	TRBV5-5	TRBJ1-2	many	CASNVDRGEGYTF	TGTGCCAGCAACGTAGACAGGGGAGAAGGCTACACCTTC
.	TRBV19	TRBJ2-1	.	CASSWREGDNEQFF	TGTGCCAGTAGTTGGAGAGAGGGGGACAATGAGCAGTTCTTC
.	TRBV12-3/TRBV12-4	TRBJ2-1	.	CASSDPDVYEQFF	TGTGCCAGCAGTGACCCGGACGTCTATGAGCAGTTCTTC
.	TRBV6-4	TRBJ2-1	medium-sized	CASSEASNNEQFF	TGTGCCAGCAGTGAGGCTAGCAACAATGAGCAGTTCTTC
.	TRBV3-1	TRBJ1-6	many	CASSQDFRGRSYSPLHF	TGTGCCAGCAGCCAAGATTTTAGAGGCAGGTCCTATTCACCCCTCCACTTT
.	TRBV29-1	TRBJ2-5	many	CSVDQLETQYF	TGCAGCGTTGATCAGTTAGAGACCCAGTACTTC
.	TRBV3-1	TRBJ2-1	many	CASSSRLDEQFF	TGTGCCAGCAGCTCTAGACTGGATGAGCAGTTCTTC
TRBD2	TRBV11-2	TRBJ2-5	.	CASSLGPRLAEDTWGPETQYF	TGTGCCAGCAGCCTAGGGCCCAGGCTAGCGGAGGATACGTGGGGCCCAGAGACCCAGTACTTC
TRBD2	TRBV18	TRBJ2-2	once	CASSPPTSVGELFF	TGTGCCAGCTCACCACCGACTAGCGTAGGAGAGCTGTTTTTT
.	TRBV11-3	TRBJ2-3	few	CASSPSDSTDTQYF	TGTGCCAGCTCCCCTTCGGACTCCACAGATACGCAGTATTTT
TRBD1	TRBV30	TRBJ2-7	many	CAWDSNRGFYEQYF	TGTGCCTGGGACTCTAACAGGGGATTCTACGAGCAGTACTTC
TRBD2	TRBV24-1	TRBJ2-3	.	CATSGRLAGTSTDTQYF	TGTGCCACCAGTGGGAGACTAGCGGGAACCTCCACAGATACGCAGTATTTT
.	TRBV6-5	TRBJ2-1	many	CASSLGGVPYNEQFF	TGTGCCAGCAGTTTAGGGGGGGTTCCTTACAATGAGCAGTTCTTC
.	TRBV6-4	TRBJ2-1	medium-sized	CASSEDTYNEQFF	TGTGCCAGCAGTGAGGACACCTACAATGAGCAGTTCTTC
.	TRBV5-1	TRBJ2-1	many	CASSLTRGSLRFF	TGCGCCAGCAGCCTTACGCGGGGCAGCCTTAGGTTCTTC
.	TRBV25-1	TRBJ2-3	many	CASSDSQRDTDTQYF	TGTGCCAGCAGTGACTCCCAGAGGGACACAGATACGCAGTATTTT
TRBD1	TRBV20-1	TRBJ1-6	.	CSAPRTGKNSPLHF	TGCAGTGCCCCCCGGACAGGGAAGAATTCACCCCTCCACTTT
TRBD1	TRBV7-9	TRBJ1-1	few	CASRKNSGQGATEAFF	TGTGCCAGCAGAAAAAACTCCGGACAGGGGGCCACTGAAGCTTTCTTT
.	TRBV7-6	TRBJ2-2	.	CASSLGVEIGELFF	TGTGCCAGCAGCTTAGGGGTGGAAATCGGGGAGCTGTTTTTT
TRBD1	TRBV24-1	TRBJ2-7	many	CATSDFKAGGHEQYF	TGTGCCACCAGTGATTTCAAAGCAGGGGGACACGAGCAGTACTTC
.	TRBV28	TRBJ2-5	.	CASTTGETQYF	TGTGCCAGCACTACAGGGGAGACCCAGTACTTC
.	TRBV5-8	TRBJ1-5	.	CASSFDPQPQHF	TGTGCCAGCAGCTTCGACCCCCAGCCCCAGCATTTT
.	TRBV11-2	TRBJ2-5	few	CASSLSNQETQYF	TGTGCCAGCAGCTTATCGAACCAAGAGACCCAGTACTTC